One sample yielded the 21 T cell receptor beta chains listed below, sequenced in a study of blood T cell repertoires in COVID-19. This table comes from immunoSEQ multiplex PCR, and its TCRdb copy is limited to in-frame clones, with some not included. The sample includes roughly 77,000 clones, 80% seen only once; the top ten take around 5.2%. Sequencing used peripheral blood. These receptors all stem from a woman in her seventies with acute or convalescent COVID-19.

The table lists this clone with a few counts. The rearrangement joins TRBV19 to TRBJ1-6, with a possible D match to TRBD1 (5 bases). Germline V gives CDR1 LNHDA, CDR2 SQIVND (reference sequence). V was trimmed by 3 bases and J by 7 bases, leaving 16 bases between them. The CDR3 runs 16 residues. The CDR3 DNA is TGTGCCAGTAGTATTGGGGCGCGCACGATCAATTCACCCCTCCACTTT. As protein: CASSIGARTINSPLHF.

This chain connects TRBV5-1 to TRBJ2-5; D uncertain. V gave up 1 base and J gave up 4 bases, with 11 bases separating them. CDR3 size: 14 residues. Germline assignment: CDR1 SGHRS and CDR2 YFSETQ. CDR3: CASSLNGPGETQYF. The DNA for the CDR3 is TGCGCCAGCAGCTTGAACGGCCCGGGAGAGACCCAGTACTTC.

The J gene is TRBJ1-1, the V gene TRBV4-2, with D perhaps TRBD1 (5 bases). The CDR3 has 13 amino acids. The germline gives CDR1 LGHNA, CDR2 YNFKEQ. V gave up 0 bases and J gave up 6 bases, with 8 bases separating them. This CDR3 is CASSQDEGAEAFF. The CDR3 bases are TGTGCCAGCAGCCAAGATGAAGGGGCTGAAGCTTTCTTT.

This chain joins TRBV4-1 and TRBJ1-1; 7 positions agree with TRBD1. Losses at the gene ends were 5 bases for V and 5 bases for J; bases not matched to a gene: 14. CDR3 length: 16 residues. Germline V gene lookup returns CDR1 MGHRA and CDR2 YSYEKL. CDR3 DNA sequence: TGCGCCAGCAGCTTCGGACAGGCGGGGCGCAGGACTGAAGCTTTCTTT. This translates into CASSFGQAGRRTEAFF.

This clone appeared a single time. The CDR3 loop is CASSQASGFDTEAFF. CDR3 nucleotides: TGCGCCAGCAGCCAAGCATCAGGGTTCGACACTGAAGCTTTCTTT. The chain employs TRBV4-1 and TRBJ1-1; tentative D call: TRBD1 (5 bases). Germline V gene lookup returns CDR1 MGHRA and CDR2 YSYEKL. There are 15 residues in the CDR3. The V end was cut by 1 base, the J end by 3 bases, with 12 bases between.

The gene calls are TRBV11-2 and TRBJ2-1; 11 bases align to TRBD1. Trimming took 0 bases from V and 8 from J; bases not matched to a gene: 3. CDR1 SGHAT and CDR2 FQNNGV come from the germline V gene. The CDR3 has 15 amino acids. CDR3 sequence reads: CASSLDRTGGHEQFF. CDR3 DNA: TGTGCCAGCAGCTTAGACCGGACAGGGGGCCATGAGCAGTTCTTC.

The J gene is TRBJ1-1, the V gene TRBV6-1, with no clear D. The V gene lost 3 bases and the J gene lost 1 base, with 9 bases spanning the gap. The CDR3 covers 14 residues. Germline loops: CDR1 MNHNS, CDR2 SASEGT. CDR3 coding DNA: TGTGCCAGCAGTGAGAGTGCAGGGAACACTGAAGCTTTCTTT. Translated: CASSESAGNTEAFF.

The chain combines TRBV19 with TRBJ2-3; TRBD2 agrees at 12 bases. Germline lookup yields CDR1 LNHDA and CDR2 SQIVND (reference sequence). This CDR3 spans 16 amino acids. V trimming: 5 bases; J trimming: 1 base; junction bases outside the gene matches: 4. CDR3 nucleotide sequence: TGTGCCAGTAGTCTAGCGGGGGGGCCCGGCACAGATACGCAGTATTTT. Translating it yields CASSLAGGPGTDTQYF.

The CDR3 nucleotides read TGTGCCAACACCCGGCCGGGACAGGGGGCTGGTGAAGCTTTCTTT. Translated, it gives CANTRPGQGAGEAFF. This chain joins TRBV6-5 and TRBJ1-1; TRBD1 matches 12 bases. Germline-derived CDR1 and CDR2 are MNHEY and SVGAGI. The CDR3 contains 15 residues. V lost 10 bases, J lost 7 bases, and 13 bases stayed unmatched.

The V and J genes are TRBV7-2 and TRBJ1-4; TRBD1 is a possible D gene (5 bases). From germline, CDR1 is SGHTA and CDR2 FQGNSA. This CDR3 is 15 amino acids long. V lost 1 base and J 5 bases, leaving 11 bases between the germline ends. This chain's CDR3 is CASSLGGRGNEKLFF. In nucleotides, the CDR3 is TGTGCCAGCAGCTTAGGGGGACGGGGGAATGAAAAACTGTTTTTT.

The chain combines TRBV10-3 with TRBJ1-1; D unclear. Germline V lookup: CDR1 ENHRY, CDR2 SYGVKD. CDR3 size: 13 residues. With 6 bases removed from V and 3 bases from J, the gap between germline ends came to 11 bases. The CDR3 spells CAIRQVMDTEAFF. The CDR3 DNA follows: TGTGCCATCAGACAAGTGATGGACACTGAAGCTTTCTTT.

V gene TRBV24-1 combines with J gene TRBJ2-3, with D possibly TRBD2 on 7 matching bases. V lost 0 bases, J lost 2 bases, and 14 bases lay in between. This CDR3 region has 17 residues. In germline, CDR1 is KGHDR, CDR2 SFDVKD. The CDR3 loop is CATSDLGGRGPTDTQYF. The CDR3 bases are TGTGCCACCAGTGATTTGGGTGGGCGGGGGCCCACAGATACGCAGTATTTT.

This clone appeared once. The V call is TRBV5-1, the J call TRBJ1-4, with 8 bases fitting TRBD1. The CDR3 loop spans 15 amino acids. Germline assignment: CDR1 SGHRS and CDR2 YFSETQ. With 3 bases clipped from V and 8 bases from J, the junction kept 9 bases outside the gene matches. CDR3 sequence reads: CASSYQGAWGEKLFF. The CDR3 DNA reads TGCGCCAGCAGCTATCAGGGGGCTTGGGGAGAAAAACTGTTTTTT.

This sequence joins TRBV5-1 and TRBJ2-2; 12 bases are a match to TRBD2. The CDR3 contains 16 residues. Trimming at V came to 4 bases and at J to 5 bases, leaving 6 bases not matched to a gene. Germline V lookup: CDR1 SGHRS, CDR2 YFSETQ. The CDR3 nucleotides read TGCGCCAGCAGCCCGACTAGCGGGGGAGGAACCGGGGAGCTGTTTTTT. Translated: CASSPTSGGGTGELFF.

The chain couples TRBV10-3 to TRBJ1-3; D remains ambiguous. The CDR3 spans 14 residues. CDR1 and CDR2 (germline): ENHRY, SYGVKD. V was shortened by 3 bases and J by 0 bases, with 6 bases between the two germline ends. CDR3 nucleotide sequence: TGTGCCATCAGTGAACAAGTCTCTGGAAACACCATATATTTT. This codes for CAISEQVSGNTIYF.

This clone was seen just once. V usage is TRBV7-3 and J usage is TRBJ2-3, with D possibly TRBD1 on 5 matching bases. This CDR3 spans 13 amino acids. The V and J ends lost 5 bases and 5 bases respectively, with 11 bases between them. Germline V gene sequence: CDR1 SGHTA, CDR2 FQGTGA. CDR3 sequence reads: CASSLFREDTQYF. The CDR3 nucleotides are TGTGCCAGCAGCCTCTTCAGGGAAGATACGCAGTATTTT.

CDR3 protein: CAAGTGGARTEAFF. In DNA, the CDR3 is TGTGCCGCTGGGACGGGGGGCGCGAGGACTGAAGCTTTCTTT. This chain links TRBV19 with TRBJ1-1; TRBD1 is a possible D gene (6 bases). Trimming removed 11 bases at V and 5 bases at J, with 21 bases between. CDR3 length equals 14 residues. The V gene's germline CDR1 is LNHDA and CDR2 SQIVND (reference sequence).

This sequence joins TRBV18 and TRBJ1-5; 10 bases match TRBD1. Germline CDR1 KGHSH, CDR2 LQKENI. CDR3 length: 15 residues. Trimming at V came to 0 bases and at J to 6 bases, leaving 2 bases not matched to a gene. The CDR3 sequence is CASSPPDRGSQPQHF. CDR3 nucleotides: TGTGCCAGCTCACCACCGGACAGGGGGAGTCAGCCCCAGCATTTT.

V gene TRBV24-1 combines with J gene TRBJ1-1, with TRBD1 identical over 7 bases. The germline V gene encodes CDR1 KGHDR and CDR2 SFDVKD. V was pared by 12 bases and J by 3 bases, with 9 bases of the junction left unmatched. This CDR3 contains 13 residues. The CDR3 nucleotides are TGTGCCTCGTCGACAGGGCCCCACACTGAAGCTTTCTTT. Translating gives CASSTGPHTEAFF.

The CDR3 coding sequence is TGTGCCAGCAGTTACGATTGGACAGGGAGCGGTCAGCCCCAGCATTTT. Its protein product is CASSYDWTGSGQPQHF. The chain carries TRBV6-5 and TRBJ1-5; 8 bases line up with TRBD1. Germline-derived CDR1 and CDR2 are MNHEY and SVGAGI. This CDR3 comprises 16 residues. V gave up 2 bases and J gave up 6 bases; unmatched junction bases: 9.

The V gene is TRBV6-4, the J gene TRBJ1-3; no reliable D call. V was clipped by 6 bases and J by 4 bases, with 13 bases between them. This CDR3 has 14 residues. Germline V gives CDR1 MRHNA, CDR2 SNTAGT. Here the CDR3 reads CASRRVGYGNTIYF. In nucleotides, the CDR3 is TGTGCCAGCAGACGGGTAGGATACGGAAACACCATATATTTT.